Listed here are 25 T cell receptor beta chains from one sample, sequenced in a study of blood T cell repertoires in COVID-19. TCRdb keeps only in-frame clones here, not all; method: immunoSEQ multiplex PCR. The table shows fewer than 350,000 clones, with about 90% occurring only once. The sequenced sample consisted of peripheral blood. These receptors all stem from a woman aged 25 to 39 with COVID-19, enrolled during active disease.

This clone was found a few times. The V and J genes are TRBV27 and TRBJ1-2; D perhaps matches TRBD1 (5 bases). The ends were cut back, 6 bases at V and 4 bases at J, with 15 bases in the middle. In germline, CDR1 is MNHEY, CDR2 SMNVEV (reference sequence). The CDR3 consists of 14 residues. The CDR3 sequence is CASSRIGTTYGYTF. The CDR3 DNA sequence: TGTGCCAGCAGCCGAATAGGGACTACCTATGGCTACACCTTC.

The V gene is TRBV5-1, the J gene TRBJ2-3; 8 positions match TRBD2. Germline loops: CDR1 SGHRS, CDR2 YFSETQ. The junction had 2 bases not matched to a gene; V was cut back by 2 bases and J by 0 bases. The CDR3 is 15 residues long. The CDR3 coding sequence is TGCGCCAGCAGCTTCGGGGGGGCTAGCACAGATACGCAGTATTTT. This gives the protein CASSFGGASTDTQYF.

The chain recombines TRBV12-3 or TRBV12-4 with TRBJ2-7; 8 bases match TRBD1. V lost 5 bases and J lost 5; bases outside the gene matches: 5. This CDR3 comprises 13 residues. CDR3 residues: CASSRTGQHEQYF. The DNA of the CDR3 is TGTGCCAGCAGTCGGACAGGGCAACACGAGCAGTACTTC.

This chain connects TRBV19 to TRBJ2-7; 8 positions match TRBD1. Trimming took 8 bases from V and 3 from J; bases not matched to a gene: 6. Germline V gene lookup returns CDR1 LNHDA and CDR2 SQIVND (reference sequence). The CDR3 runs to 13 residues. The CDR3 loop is CASGTGVYYEQYF. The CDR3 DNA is TGTGCCAGTGGGACAGGTGTATACTACGAGCAGTACTTC.

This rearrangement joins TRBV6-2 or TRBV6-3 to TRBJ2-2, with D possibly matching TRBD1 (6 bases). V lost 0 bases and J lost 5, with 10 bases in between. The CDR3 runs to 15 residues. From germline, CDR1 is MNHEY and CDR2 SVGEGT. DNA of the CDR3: TGTGCCAGCAGTTACTCGGGCCAGGGGACCGGGGAGCTGTTTTTT. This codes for CASSYSGQGTGELFF.

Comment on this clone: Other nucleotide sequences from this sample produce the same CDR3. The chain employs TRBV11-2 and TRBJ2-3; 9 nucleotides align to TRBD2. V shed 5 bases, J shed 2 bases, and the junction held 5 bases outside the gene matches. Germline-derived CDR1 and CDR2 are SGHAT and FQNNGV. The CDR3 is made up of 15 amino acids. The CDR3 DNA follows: TGTGCCAGCAGCCCATTAGCGGGAGTCACAGATACGCAGTATTTT. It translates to CASSPLAGVTDTQYF.

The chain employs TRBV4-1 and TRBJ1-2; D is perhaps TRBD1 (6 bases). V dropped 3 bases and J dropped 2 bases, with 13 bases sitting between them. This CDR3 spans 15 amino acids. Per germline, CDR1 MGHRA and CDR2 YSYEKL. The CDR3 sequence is CASSQAGTRNYGYTF. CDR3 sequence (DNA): TGCGCCAGCAGCCAGGCCGGGACACGGAACTATGGCTACACCTTC.

DNA of the CDR3: TGCACCAGCCCGGGACAGCCAGCTTTCTTT. Translated, it gives CTSPGQPAFF. The V gene is TRBV20-1, the J gene TRBJ1-1; 7 bases are a match to TRBD1. Germline assignment: CDR1 DFQATT and CDR2 SNEGSKA (reference sequence). CDR3 length: 10 residues.

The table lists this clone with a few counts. The DNA for the CDR3 is TGCGCCAGCAGCCAAGATAGGCGGGTTCGTGGAAACACCATATATTTT. Residues: CASSQDRRVRGNTIYF. The V gene is TRBV4-1, the J gene TRBJ1-3; D not resolved. This CDR3 region has 16 residues. CDR1 is MGHRA, CDR2 YSYEKL, per germline. V was trimmed by 0 bases and J by 3 bases, leaving 12 bases between them.

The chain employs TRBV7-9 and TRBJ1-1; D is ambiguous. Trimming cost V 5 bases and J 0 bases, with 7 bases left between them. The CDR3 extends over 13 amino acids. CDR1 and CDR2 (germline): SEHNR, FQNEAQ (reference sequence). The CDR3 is CASSLSVNTEAFF. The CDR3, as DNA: TGTGCCAGCAGCCTCAGTGTGAACACTGAAGCTTTCTTT.

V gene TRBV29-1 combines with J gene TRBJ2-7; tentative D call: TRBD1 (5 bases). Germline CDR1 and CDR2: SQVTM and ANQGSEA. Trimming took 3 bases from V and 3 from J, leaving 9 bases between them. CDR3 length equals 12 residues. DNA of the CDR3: TGCAGCGTTGACCAGGGTAACTACGAGCAGTACTTC. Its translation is CSVDQGNYEQYF.

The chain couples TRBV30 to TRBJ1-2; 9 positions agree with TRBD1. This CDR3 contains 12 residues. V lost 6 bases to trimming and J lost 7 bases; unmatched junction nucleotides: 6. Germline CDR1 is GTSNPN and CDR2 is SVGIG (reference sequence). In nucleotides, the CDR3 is TGTGCCTGCCAGACAGGGGGATCTGGCTACACCTTC. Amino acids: CACQTGGSGYTF.

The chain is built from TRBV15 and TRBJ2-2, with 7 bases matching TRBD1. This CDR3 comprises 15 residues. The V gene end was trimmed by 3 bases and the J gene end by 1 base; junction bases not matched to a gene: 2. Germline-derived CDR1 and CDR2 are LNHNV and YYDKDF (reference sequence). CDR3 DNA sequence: TGTGCCACCAGCAGTCCAGGGGGGAACACCGGGGAGCTGTTTTTT. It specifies CATSSPGGNTGELFF.

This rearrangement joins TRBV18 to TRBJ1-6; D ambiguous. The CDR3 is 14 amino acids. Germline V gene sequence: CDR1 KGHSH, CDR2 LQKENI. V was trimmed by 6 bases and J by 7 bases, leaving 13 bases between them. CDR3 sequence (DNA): TGTGCCAGCTCCCTCGGGGAACGCAATTCACCCCTCCACTTT. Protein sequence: CASSLGERNSPLHF. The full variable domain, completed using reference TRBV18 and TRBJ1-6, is NAGVMQNPRHLVRRRGQEARLRCSPMKGHSHVYWYRQLPEEGLKFMVYLQKENIIDESGMPKERFSAEFPKEGPSILRIQQVVRGDSAAYFCASSLGERNSPLHFGNGTRLTVT.

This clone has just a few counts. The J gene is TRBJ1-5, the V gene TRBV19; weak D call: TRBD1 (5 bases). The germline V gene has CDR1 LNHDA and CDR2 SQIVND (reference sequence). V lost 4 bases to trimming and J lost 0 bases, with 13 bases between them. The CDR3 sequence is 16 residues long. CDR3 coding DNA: TGTGCCAGTAGTAGGGGCGAACAGAATAGCAATCAGCCCCAGCATTTT. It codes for CASSRGEQNSNQPQHF.

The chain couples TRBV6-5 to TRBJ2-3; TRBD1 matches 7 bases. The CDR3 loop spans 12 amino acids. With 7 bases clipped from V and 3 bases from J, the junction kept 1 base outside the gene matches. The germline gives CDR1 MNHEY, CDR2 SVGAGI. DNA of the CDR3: TGTGCCAGCAAGACAGGGACAGATACGCAGTATTTT. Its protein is CASKTGTDTQYF.

The CDR3 loop is CASSPSRAVYDEQYF. DNA of the CDR3: TGTGCCAGCAGCCCCTCCAGGGCGGTCTATGACGAGCAGTACTTC. V gene TRBV3-1 (or the pseudogene TRBV3-2) combines with J gene TRBJ2-7; tentative D call: TRBD1 (5 bases). Germline lookup yields CDR1 LGHDT and CDR2 YNNKEL (reference sequence). The CDR3 consists of 15 residues. V lost 4 bases to trimming and J lost 5 bases, with 18 bases between them.

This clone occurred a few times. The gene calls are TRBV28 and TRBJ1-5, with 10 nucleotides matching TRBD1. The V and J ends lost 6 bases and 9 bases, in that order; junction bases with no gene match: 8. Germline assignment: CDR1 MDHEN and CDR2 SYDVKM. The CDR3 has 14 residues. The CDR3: CASRPGTGVSPQHF. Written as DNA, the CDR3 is TGTGCCAGCAGACCTGGGACAGGGGTTTCGCCCCAGCATTTT.

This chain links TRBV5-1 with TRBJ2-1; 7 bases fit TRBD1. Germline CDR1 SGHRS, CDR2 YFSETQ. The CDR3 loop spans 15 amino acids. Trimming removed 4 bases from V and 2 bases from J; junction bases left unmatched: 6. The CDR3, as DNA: TGCGCCAGCAGCATAGCAGGGGGTACCTACAATGAGCAGTTCTTC. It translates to CASSIAGGTYNEQFF.

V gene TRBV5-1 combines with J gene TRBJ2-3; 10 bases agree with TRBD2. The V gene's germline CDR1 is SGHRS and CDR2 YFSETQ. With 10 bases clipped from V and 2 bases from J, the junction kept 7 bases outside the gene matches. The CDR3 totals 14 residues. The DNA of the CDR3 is TGCGCCCAGCCCAGCGGGGGGGACACAGATACGCAGTATTTT. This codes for CAQPSGGDTDTQYF.

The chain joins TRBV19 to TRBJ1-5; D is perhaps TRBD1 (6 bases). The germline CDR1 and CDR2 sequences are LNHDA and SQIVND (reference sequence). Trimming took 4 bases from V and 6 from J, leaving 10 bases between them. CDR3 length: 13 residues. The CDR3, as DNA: TGTGCCAGTAGTAAGGGGGTGGCTCAGCCCCAGCATTTT. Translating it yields CASSKGVAQPQHF.

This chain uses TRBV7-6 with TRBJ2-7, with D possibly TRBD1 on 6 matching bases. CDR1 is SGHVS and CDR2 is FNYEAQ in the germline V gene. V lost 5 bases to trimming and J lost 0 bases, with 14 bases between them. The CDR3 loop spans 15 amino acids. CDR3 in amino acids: CASSGRLGASYEQYF. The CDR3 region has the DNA TGTGCCAGCAGCGGTCGCTTGGGGGCCTCCTACGAGCAGTACTTC.

CDR3 in amino acids: CAISESGTRGDTQYF. The CDR3 DNA sequence: TGTGCCATCAGTGAGTCAGGAACGCGGGGAGATACGCAGTATTTT. The chain is built from TRBV10-3 and TRBJ2-3; D is perhaps TRBD2 (6 bases). CDR3 length: 15 residues. Trimming removed 0 bases from V and 5 bases from J, with 12 bases in between. From germline, CDR1 is ENHRY and CDR2 SYGVKD.

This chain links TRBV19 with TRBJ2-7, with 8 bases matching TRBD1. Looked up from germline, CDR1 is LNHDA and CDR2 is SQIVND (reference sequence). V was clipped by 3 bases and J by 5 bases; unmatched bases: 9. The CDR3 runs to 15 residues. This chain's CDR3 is CASSMGDRGFDEQYF. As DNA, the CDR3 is TGTGCCAGTAGTATGGGAGACAGGGGCTTCGACGAGCAGTACTTC.

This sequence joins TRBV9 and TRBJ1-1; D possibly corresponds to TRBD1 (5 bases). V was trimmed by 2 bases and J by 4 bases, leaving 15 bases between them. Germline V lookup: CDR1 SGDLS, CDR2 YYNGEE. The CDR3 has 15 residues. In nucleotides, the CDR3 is TGTGCCAGCAGCGTTGCGGGGGGATCGGGCACTGAAGCTTTCTTT. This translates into CASSVAGGSGTEAFF.